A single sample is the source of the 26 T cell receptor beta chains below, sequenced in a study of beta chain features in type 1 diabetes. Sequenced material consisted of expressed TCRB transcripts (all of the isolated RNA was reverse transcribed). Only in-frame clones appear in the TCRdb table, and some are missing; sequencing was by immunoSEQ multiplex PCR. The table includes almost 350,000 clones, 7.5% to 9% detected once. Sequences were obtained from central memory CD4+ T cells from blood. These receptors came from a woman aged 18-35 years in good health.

The DNA of the CDR3 is TGTGCCACCAGCAGAGATCCTTGGACTAGCGGAAACAATGAGCAGTTCTTC. Its translation: CATSRDPWTSGNNEQFF. The chain employs TRBV15 and TRBJ2-1, with TRBD2 matching over 10 bases. After removal of 0 bases from V and 5 bases from J, the junction contained 7 bases not matched to a gene. Germline values: CDR1 LNHNV, CDR2 YYDKDF (reference sequence). This CDR3 is built from 17 residues. The variable domain in full, completed from reference TRBV15 and TRBJ2-1, reads DAMVIQNPRYQVTQFGKPVTLSCSQTLNHNVMYWYQQKSSQAPKLLFHYYDKDFNNEADTPDNFQSRRPNTSFCFLDIRSPGLGDTAMYLCATSRDPWTSGNNEQFFGPGTRLTVL.

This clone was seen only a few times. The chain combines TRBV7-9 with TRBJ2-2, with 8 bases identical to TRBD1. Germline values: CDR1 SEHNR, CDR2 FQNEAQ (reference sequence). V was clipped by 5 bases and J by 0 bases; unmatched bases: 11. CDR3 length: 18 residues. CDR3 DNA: TGTGCCAGCAGCGACAGAGAAAACAGGGGGACGAACACCGGGGAGCTGTTTTTT. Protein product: CASSDRENRGTNTGELFF. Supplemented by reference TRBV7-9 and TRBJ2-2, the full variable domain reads DTGVSQNPRHKITKRGQNVTFRCDPISEHNRLYWYRQTLGQGPEFLTYFQNEAQLEKSRLLSDRFSAERPKGSFSTLEIQRTEQGDSAMYLCASSDRENRGTNTGELFFGEGSRLTVL.

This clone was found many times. The CDR3 here is CAIGGGLAAYNEQFF. CDR3 nucleotide sequence: TGTGCCATCGGAGGCGGACTAGCGGCTTACAATGAGCAGTTCTTC. The chain carries TRBV10-3 and TRBJ2-1, with 10 bases lining up with TRBD2. With 8 bases clipped from V and 4 bases from J, the junction kept 8 bases outside the gene matches. Germline V gives CDR1 ENHRY, CDR2 SYGVKD. The length of the CDR3 is 15 residues.

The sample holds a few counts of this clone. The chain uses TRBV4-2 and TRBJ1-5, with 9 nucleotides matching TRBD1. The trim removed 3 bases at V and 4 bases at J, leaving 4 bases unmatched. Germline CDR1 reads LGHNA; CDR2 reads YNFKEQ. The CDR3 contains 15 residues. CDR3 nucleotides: TGTGCCAGCAGCCAGGGGACAGGGCTTAATCAGCCCCAGCATTTT. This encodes CASSQGTGLNQPQHF.

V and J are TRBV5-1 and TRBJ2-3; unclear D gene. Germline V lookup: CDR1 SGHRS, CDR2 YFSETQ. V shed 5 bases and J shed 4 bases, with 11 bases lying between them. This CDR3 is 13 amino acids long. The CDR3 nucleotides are TGCGCCAGCAGTGACCTCTCGGCAGATACGCAGTATTTT. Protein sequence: CASSDLSADTQYF. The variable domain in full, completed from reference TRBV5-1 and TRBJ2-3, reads KAGVTQTPRYLIKTRGQQVTLSCSPISGHRSVSWYQQTPGQGLQFLFEYFSETQRNKGNFPGRFSGRQFSNSRSEMNVSTLELGDSALYLCASSDLSADTQYFGPGTRLTVL.

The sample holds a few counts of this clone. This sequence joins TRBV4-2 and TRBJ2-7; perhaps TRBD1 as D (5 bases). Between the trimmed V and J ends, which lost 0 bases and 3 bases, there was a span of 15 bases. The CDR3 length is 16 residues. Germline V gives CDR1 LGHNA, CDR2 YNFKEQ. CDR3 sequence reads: CASSQDNFAQGYEQYF. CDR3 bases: TGTGCCAGCAGCCAAGATAACTTTGCGCAGGGCTACGAGCAGTACTTC.

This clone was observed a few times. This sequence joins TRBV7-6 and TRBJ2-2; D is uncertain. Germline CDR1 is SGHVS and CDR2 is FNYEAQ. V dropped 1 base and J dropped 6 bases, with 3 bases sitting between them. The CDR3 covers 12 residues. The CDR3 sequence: CASSLEAGELFF. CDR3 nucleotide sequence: TGTGCCAGCAGCTTAGAGGCCGGGGAGCTGTTTTTT.

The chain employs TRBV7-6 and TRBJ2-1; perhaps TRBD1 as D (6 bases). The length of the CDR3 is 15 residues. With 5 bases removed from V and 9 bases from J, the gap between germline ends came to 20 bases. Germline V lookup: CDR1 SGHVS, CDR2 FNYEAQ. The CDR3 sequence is CASSTGTSNLGEQFF. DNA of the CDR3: TGTGCCAGCAGCACAGGGACATCCAATTTGGGTGAGCAGTTCTTC. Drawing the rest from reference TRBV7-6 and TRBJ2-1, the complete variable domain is GAGVSQSPRYKVTKRGQDVALRCDPISGHVSLYWYRQALGQGPEFLTYFNYEAQQDKSGLPNDRFSAERPEGSISTLTIQRTEQRDSAMYRCASSTGTSNLGEQFFGPGTRLTVL.

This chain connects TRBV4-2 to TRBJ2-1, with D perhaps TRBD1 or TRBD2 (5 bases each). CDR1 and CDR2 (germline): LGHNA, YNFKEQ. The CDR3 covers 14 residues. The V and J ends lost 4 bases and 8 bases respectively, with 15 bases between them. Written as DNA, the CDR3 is TGTGCCAGCAGCCCCCGACTCATGGGGGATGAGCAGTTCTTC. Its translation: CASSPRLMGDEQFF.

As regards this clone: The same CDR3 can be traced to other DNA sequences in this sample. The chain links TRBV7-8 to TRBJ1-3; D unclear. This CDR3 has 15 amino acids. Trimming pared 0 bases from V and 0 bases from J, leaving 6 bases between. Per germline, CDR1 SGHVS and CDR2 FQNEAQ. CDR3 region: CASSLASASGNTIYF. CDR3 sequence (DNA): TGTGCCAGCAGCTTAGCCTCAGCCTCTGGAAACACCATATATTTT. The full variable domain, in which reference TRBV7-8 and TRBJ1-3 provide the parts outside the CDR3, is GAGVSQSPRYKVAKRGQDVALRCDPISGHVSLFWYQQALGQGPEFLTYFQNEAQLDKSGLPSDRFFAERPEGSVSTLKIQRTQQEDSAVYLCASSLASASGNTIYFGEGSWLTVV.

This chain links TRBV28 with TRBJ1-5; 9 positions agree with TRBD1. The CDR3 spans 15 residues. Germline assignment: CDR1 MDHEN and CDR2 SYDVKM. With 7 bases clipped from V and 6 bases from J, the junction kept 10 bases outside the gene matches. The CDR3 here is CASKNRDREGQPQHF. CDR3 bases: TGTGCCAGCAAAAACCGGGACAGGGAGGGTCAGCCCCAGCATTTT.

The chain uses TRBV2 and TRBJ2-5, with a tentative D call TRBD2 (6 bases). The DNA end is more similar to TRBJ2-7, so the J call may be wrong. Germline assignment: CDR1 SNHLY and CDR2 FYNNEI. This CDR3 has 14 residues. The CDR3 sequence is CASNESGEPYEQYF. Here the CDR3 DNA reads TGTGCCAGCAACGAATCGGGGGAGCCGTACGAGCAGTACTTC.

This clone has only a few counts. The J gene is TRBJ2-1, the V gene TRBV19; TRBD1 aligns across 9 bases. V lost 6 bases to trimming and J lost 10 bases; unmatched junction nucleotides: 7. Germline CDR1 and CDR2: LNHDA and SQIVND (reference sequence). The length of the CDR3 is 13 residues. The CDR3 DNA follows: TGTGCCAGTAGCGCACAGGGGGCGCGGGAGCAGTTCTTC. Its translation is CASSAQGAREQFF.

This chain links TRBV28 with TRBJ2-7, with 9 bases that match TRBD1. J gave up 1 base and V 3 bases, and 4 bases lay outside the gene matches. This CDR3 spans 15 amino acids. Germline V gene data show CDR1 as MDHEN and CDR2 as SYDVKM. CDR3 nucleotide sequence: TGTGCCAGCAGTTTGGCCGGGACAGGGTCCTACGAGCAGTACTTC. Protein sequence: CASSLAGTGSYEQYF.

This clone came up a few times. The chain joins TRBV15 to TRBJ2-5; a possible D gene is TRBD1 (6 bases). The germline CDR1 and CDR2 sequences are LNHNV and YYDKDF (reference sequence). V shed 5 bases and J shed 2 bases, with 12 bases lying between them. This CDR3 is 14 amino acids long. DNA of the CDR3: TGTGCCACCAGCCGGGACACCCCACAAGAGACCCAGTACTTC. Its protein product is CATSRDTPQETQYF. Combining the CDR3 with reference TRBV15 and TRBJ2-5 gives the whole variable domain DAMVIQNPRYQVTQFGKPVTLSCSQTLNHNVMYWYQQKSSQAPKLLFHYYDKDFNNEADTPDNFQSRRPNTSFCFLDIRSPGLGDTAMYLCATSRDTPQETQYFGPGTRLLVL.

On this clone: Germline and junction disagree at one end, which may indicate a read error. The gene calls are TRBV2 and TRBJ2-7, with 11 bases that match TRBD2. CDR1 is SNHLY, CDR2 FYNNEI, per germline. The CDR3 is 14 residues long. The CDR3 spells CAISIAGGPHEQYF. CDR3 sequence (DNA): TGTGCCATCAGTATAGCGGGAGGGCCCCACGAGCAGTACTTC.

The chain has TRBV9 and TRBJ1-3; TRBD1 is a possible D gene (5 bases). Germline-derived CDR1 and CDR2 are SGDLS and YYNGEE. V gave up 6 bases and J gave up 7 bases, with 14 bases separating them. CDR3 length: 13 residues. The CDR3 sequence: CASTPRGENTIYF. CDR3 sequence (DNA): TGTGCCAGCACCCCGCGAGGGGAGAACACCATATATTTT.

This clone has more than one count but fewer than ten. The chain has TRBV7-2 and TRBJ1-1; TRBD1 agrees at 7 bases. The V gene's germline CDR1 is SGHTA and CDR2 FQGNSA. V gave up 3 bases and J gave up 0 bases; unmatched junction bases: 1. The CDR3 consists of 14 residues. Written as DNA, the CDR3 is TGTGCCAGCAGCTTGCAGGGGGTGAACACTGAAGCTTTCTTT. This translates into CASSLQGVNTEAFF.

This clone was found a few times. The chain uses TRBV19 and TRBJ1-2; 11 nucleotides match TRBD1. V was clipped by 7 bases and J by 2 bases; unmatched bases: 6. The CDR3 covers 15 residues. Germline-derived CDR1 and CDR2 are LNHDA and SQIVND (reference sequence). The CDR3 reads CASTPRDRGNYGYTF. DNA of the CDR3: TGTGCCAGTACCCCAAGGGACAGGGGGAACTATGGCTACACCTTC.

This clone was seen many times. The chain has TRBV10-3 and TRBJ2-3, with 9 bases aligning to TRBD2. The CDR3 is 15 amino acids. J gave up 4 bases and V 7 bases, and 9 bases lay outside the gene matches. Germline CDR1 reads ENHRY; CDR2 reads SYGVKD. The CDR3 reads CAINDPSGKSDTQYF. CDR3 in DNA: TGTGCCATCAACGACCCTAGCGGGAAGTCAGATACGCAGTATTTT.

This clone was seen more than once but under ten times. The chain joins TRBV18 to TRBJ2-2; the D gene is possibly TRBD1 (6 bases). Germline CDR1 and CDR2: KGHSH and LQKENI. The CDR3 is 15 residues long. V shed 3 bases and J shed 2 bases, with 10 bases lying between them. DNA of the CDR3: TGTGCCAGCTCACCGACAGGATCAAACACCGGGGAGCTGTTTTTT. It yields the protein CASSPTGSNTGELFF. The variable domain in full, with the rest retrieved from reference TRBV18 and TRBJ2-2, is NAGVMQNPRHLVRRRGQEARLRCSPMKGHSHVYWYRQLPEEGLKFMVYLQKENIIDESGMPKERFSAEFPKEGPSILRIQQVVRGDSAAYFCASSPTGSNTGELFFGEGSRLTVL.

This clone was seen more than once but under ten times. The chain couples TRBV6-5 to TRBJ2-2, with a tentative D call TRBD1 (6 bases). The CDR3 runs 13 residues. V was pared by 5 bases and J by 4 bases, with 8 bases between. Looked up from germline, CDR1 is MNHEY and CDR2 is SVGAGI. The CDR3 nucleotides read TGTGCCAGCAGTAACAGGGTCACCGGGGAGCTGTTTTTT. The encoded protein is CASSNRVTGELFF.

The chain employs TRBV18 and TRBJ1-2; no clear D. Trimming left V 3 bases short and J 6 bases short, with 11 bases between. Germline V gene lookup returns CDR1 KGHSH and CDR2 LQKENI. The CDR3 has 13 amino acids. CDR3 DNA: TGTGCCAGCTCACCGGACTATGCGGATGGCTACACCTTC. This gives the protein CASSPDYADGYTF. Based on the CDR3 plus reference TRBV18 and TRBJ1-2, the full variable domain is NAGVMQNPRHLVRRRGQEARLRCSPMKGHSHVYWYRQLPEEGLKFMVYLQKENIIDESGMPKERFSAEFPKEGPSILRIQQVVRGDSAAYFCASSPDYADGYTFGSGTRLTVV.

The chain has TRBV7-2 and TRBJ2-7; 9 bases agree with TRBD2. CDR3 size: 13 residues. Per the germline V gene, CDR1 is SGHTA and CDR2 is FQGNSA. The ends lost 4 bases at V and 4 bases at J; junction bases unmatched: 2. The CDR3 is CASSSAGGYEQYF. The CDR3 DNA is TGTGCCAGCAGCTCCGCGGGAGGGTACGAGCAGTACTTC.

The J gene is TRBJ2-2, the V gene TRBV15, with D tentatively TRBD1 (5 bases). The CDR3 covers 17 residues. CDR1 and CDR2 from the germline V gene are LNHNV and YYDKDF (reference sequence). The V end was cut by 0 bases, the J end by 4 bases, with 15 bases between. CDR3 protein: CATSRDRQGSGTGELFF. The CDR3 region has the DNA TGTGCCACCAGCAGAGATCGGCAGGGCTCTGGCACCGGGGAGCTGTTTTTT.

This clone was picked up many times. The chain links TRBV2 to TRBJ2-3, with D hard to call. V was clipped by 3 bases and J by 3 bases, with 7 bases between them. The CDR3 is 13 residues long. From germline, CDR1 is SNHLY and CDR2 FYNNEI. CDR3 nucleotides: TGTGCCAGCAGTGATCGATGGACAGATACGCAGTATTTT. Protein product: CASSDRWTDTQYF.